The text below deals with one TCR beta chain. TCRdb keeps only in-frame clones here, not all; method: immunoSEQ multiplex PCR. This sample yields tens of thousands of clones, of which just over 85% are seen a single time; 1% belongs to the top ten. CDR3 length: 17 residues. Germline-derived CDR1 and CDR2 are MGHDK and SYGVNS. Trimming left V 0 bases short and J 3 bases short, with 16 bases between. These data originate in a study of OX40 agonist ivuxolimab in advanced cancers. About the research overall: Given to patients was ivuxolimab, an agonistic anti-OX40 (CD134) antibody. Dose-escalation patients had hepatocellular carcinoma, melanoma, renal cell or head and neck cancer. A history of anti-PD-1, anti-PD-L1 or anti-CTLA-4 therapy was acceptable, and around 36% had some.

The sequence was collected from an adult with an advanced solid tumor such as melanoma, head and neck, liver or kidney cancer. This specimen was CD4+ or CD8+ T cells sorted from blood, taken in a trial of the OX40 agonist ivuxolimab. The chain joins TRBV25-1 to TRBJ2-3, with D possibly TRBD2 on 6 matching bases. The CDR3 coding sequence is TGTGCCAGCAGTGAATATATCTTGCGGGGTAGGACAGATACGCAGTATTTT. It specifies CASSEYILRGRTDTQYF.